These T cell receptor beta chains were read from a single sample in a study of blood T cell repertoires in COVID-19. Clones were sequenced by immunoSEQ multiplex PCR, and TCRdb holds only the in-frame ones, with some missing. The sample has some 50,000 clones, about 89% seen once. The sample was peripheral blood. The receptors were sampled from a human donor in a cohort sampled during active COVID-19. CDR3s leave out the opening cysteine and the closing phenylalanine or tryptophan. The order of the fields is clone size, J gene, V gene, CDR3 protein. The size entry is marked missing in some rows and otherwise reads once, few, many or a size class.

- | TRBJ1-1 | TRBV29-1 | SVEPQGQSEAF
once | TRBJ2-7 | TRBV9 | ASSPTGTGTYEQY
- | TRBJ2-3 | TRBV7-9 | ASSETGQATDTQY
- | TRBJ2-7 | TRBV11-2 | ASSLVLRRPSYEQY
- | TRBJ1-2 | TRBV4-3 | ASSQEYSRGDRYGYT
- | TRBJ1-5 | TRBV27 | ASSLWGGTGTGFDQPQH
- | TRBJ2-3 | TRBV4-3 | ASSHAIAGARGDTQY
- | TRBJ2-4 | TRBV6-4 | ASIGGTGLTLAKNIQY
once | TRBJ2-2 | TRBV6-6 | ASSQTSGTYTGELF
- | TRBJ1-1 | TRBV10-1 | ASSDTSGTGFEAF
once | TRBJ2-2 | TRBV7-6 | ASSANPSGRDTGELF
- | TRBJ2-7 | TRBV13 | ASSQNYEQY
- | TRBJ2-1 | TRBV14 | ASSQDPSGVKF
- | TRBJ2-7 | TRBV5-4 | ASSSGQGSYEQY
few | TRBJ2-1 | TRBV6-5 | ASSPHRAEWGEQF
- | TRBJ1-1 | TRBV6-5 | ASSQGNTEAF
- | TRBJ1-1 | TRBV6-5 | ASSYSGSEAF
- | TRBJ2-7 | TRBV27 | ASSESSSYEQY